Included here is one T cell receptor beta chain sequence, with context. Its antigen is unknown. A multiplex PCR was run with 60 Vbeta primers and 13 Jbeta primers. Assay: immunoSEQ multiplex PCR; the TCRdb copy retains only in-frame clones and omits some. The repertoire includes 150,000 to 250,000 clones, roughly 85% of them detected once, and approximately 4% sits in the top ten. These data originate in a study of cytomegalovirus exposure and HLA in healthy donors. Regarding the study as a whole: In a later analysis, at a false discovery rate of 0.05, over 15,000 TCR beta sequences were associated with HLA alleles. Among CMV-associated TCR beta chains, most appeared HLA-restricted in a later analysis.

Germline lookup yields CDR1 MGHRA and CDR2 YSYEKL. This CDR3 has 19 residues. With 0 bases clipped from V and 5 bases from J, the junction kept 14 bases outside the gene matches. The sequence derives from a woman aged 30 to 39 in good health and CMV-seropositive. Sequenced sample: PBMCs. The V and J genes are TRBV4-1 and TRBJ2-3; 10 bases match TRBD2. The CDR3 region is CASSQDSKRPSGGQDTQYF. CDR3 nucleotides: TGCGCCAGCAGCCAAGACTCAAAACGACCTAGCGGGGGTCAAGATACGCAGTATTTT.